The clone carrying this TCR beta chain was counted a few times. The antigen is unknown. This entry comes from a study of T cells after yellow fever vaccination. Study results and caveats: A faster peak, day 5 versus 15, was reached by the weaker secondary response. Once the booster was given, most primary-vaccination clones reappeared, at around 95% for CD4 and roughly 91% for CD8. Only a small proportion of the clonotypes turned up in both the CD4 and the CD8 compartments, likely arising from convergent recombination.

TCRdb passed the 5' RACE reads through MiXCR, listing each CDR3 protein once. The table records 100,000 to 150,000 distinct CDR3 sequences, roughly 15% of them present only once. This sequence was found in a young man who received the YFV17D yellow fever vaccine. Specimen: CD8+ T cells sorted from PBMCs, collected 5 days after the yellow fever booster vaccination.

The CDR3 DNA reads TGCGCCAGCAGCCAAGAGGGTGAAAAACTGTTTTTT. Its protein product is CASSQEGEKLFF. This chain connects TRBV4-1 to TRBJ1-4; D is unresolved. This CDR3 is 12 amino acids long. CDR1 and CDR2 (germline): MGHRA, YSYEKL. V lost 0 bases and J 7 bases, leaving 3 bases between the germline ends.